The rows below give T cell receptor beta chains drawn from one sample of a study of blood T cell repertoires in COVID-19. Clones were sequenced by immunoSEQ multiplex PCR, and TCRdb holds only the in-frame ones, with some missing. The sample consists of around 50,000 clones, 70% to 90% of them appearing once. The sample comprised peripheral blood. Receptor source: a human donor in a cohort sampled during active COVID-19. The CDR3 runs from the conserved cysteine through the conserved F or W. The D gene is left open where the match is weak. For some rows the clone size is stated as once, few or many, or as a class when expanded; others skip it.

clone_size j_call v_call d_call cdr3_aa cdr3_nt
NA TRBJ1-5 TRBV2 NA CASSVLGGQPQHF TGTGCCAGCAGTGTCCTCGGAGGTCAGCCCCAGCATTTT
NA TRBJ2-7 TRBV10-2 TRBD1 CASTPGQGGYEQYF TGCGCCAGCACCCCGGGACAGGGGGGGTACGAGCAGTACTTC
NA TRBJ1-6 TRBV18 TRBD1 CASSLGQEAPLHF TGTGCCAGCTCGCTAGGACAGGAGGCACCCCTCCACTTT
NA TRBJ2-7 TRBV18 NA CASSPQGGYEQYF TGTGCCAGCTCACCTCAAGGGGGCTACGAGCAGTACTTC
NA TRBJ1-1 TRBV29-1 NA CSGHRDMNTEAFF TGCAGCGGTCACCGGGATATGAACACTGAAGCTTTCTTT
NA TRBJ1-2 TRBV6-2/TRBV6-3 NA CASSSLRAGGYTF TGTGCCAGCAGTTCCTTAAGGGCGGGGGGCTACACCTTC
NA TRBJ1-6 TRBV5-1 NA CASSPNSGESPLHF TGCGCCAGCAGCCCGAATTCAGGGGAATCACCCCTCCACTTT
few TRBJ1-1 TRBV6-1 NA CASSEQTGTEAFF TGTGCCAGCAGTGAACAAACGGGCACTGAAGCTTTCTTT
NA TRBJ1-1 TRBV5-1 TRBD1 CASSLVGTENTEAFF TGCGCCAGCAGCTTGGTCGGGACAGAGAACACTGAAGCTTTCTTT
NA TRBJ1-4 TRBV28 NA CASSLGPRGKLFF TGTGCCAGCAGTTTGGGCCCCAGGGGAAAACTGTTTTTT
NA TRBJ2-3 TRBV3-1/TRBV3-2 NA CASSQHSSDTQYF TGTGCCAGCAGCCAACACTCGTCCGATACGCAGTATTTT
once TRBJ1-5 TRBV15 NA CATSSGGRINQPQHF TGTGCCACCAGCAGTGGAGGACGGATCAATCAGCCCCAGCATTTT
NA TRBJ1-5 TRBV30 NA CASKQPGGREQPQHF TGTGCCTCAAAACAACCCGGGGGGCGCGAACAGCCCCAGCATTTT
NA TRBJ2-5 TRBV5-1 TRBD1 CASSLGTGGLETQYF TGCGCCAGCAGCTTAGGGACAGGGGGCTTAGAGACCCAGTACTTC
NA TRBJ1-5 TRBV5-8 TRBD1 CASSSGQLHGNQPQHF TGTGCCAGCAGCTCGGGACAGCTCCACGGAAATCAGCCCCAGCATTTT
NA TRBJ1-6 TRBV11-2 NA CASSLGALSSYNSPLHF TGTGCCAGCAGCTTAGGTGCGTTGAGCTCCTATAATTCACCCCTCCACTTT
NA TRBJ1-5 TRBV5-5 TRBD1 CASSSGFATGGGQPQHF TGTGCCAGCAGCTCAGGATTTGCGACAGGGGGCGGTCAGCCCCAGCATTTT
NA TRBJ1-2 TRBV28 NA CASSLGGRGSYGYTF TGTGCCAGCAGTTTAGGGGGCAGGGGAAGCTATGGCTACACCTTC
NA TRBJ1-1 TRBV28 NA CASGGGAFF TGTGCCAGTGGGGGGGGAGCTTTCTTT
NA TRBJ1-1 TRBV3-1/TRBV3-2 TRBD1 CASSGQYRGTEAFF TGTGCCAGCAGCGGACAGTACAGGGGCACTGAAGCTTTCTTT
once TRBJ2-7 TRBV12-3/TRBV12-4 TRBD1 CASSPHRGMEQYF TGTGCCAGCAGTCCCCACAGGGGAATGGAGCAGTACTTC
NA TRBJ2-7 TRBV7-2 NA CASSLSQVLGYEQYF TGTGCCAGCAGCTTATCGCAGGTCCTTGGGTACGAGCAGTACTTC
few TRBJ1-5 TRBV19 NA CASTPRRGRVEGNQPQHF TGTGCCAGTACCCCCCGGCGGGGTAGGGTAGAGGGCAATCAGCCCCAGCATTTT
NA TRBJ2-5 TRBV3-1/TRBV3-2 NA CASGGRGSGAQYF TGTGCCAGCGGTGGCAGGGGGTCGGGGGCCCAGTACTTC
few TRBJ2-7 TRBV10-1 NA CASSDGALRYEQYF TGCGCCAGCAGTGATGGGGCGTTGCGCTACGAGCAGTACTTC
once TRBJ1-1 TRBV6-6 NA CASSRAGAGGIEAFF TGTGCCAGCAGTAGGGCCGGTGCCGGGGGGATTGAAGCTTTCTTT
NA TRBJ2-3 TRBV18 NA CASSYLRGGYTDTQYF TGTGCCAGCTCATACCTTCGGGGAGGCTACACAGATACGCAGTATTTT
NA TRBJ2-5 TRBV5-1 TRBD2 CASSLLAGEETQYF TGCGCCAGCAGCTTGCTAGCGGGGGAAGAGACCCAGTACTTC
few TRBJ2-5 TRBV11-2 TRBD2 CASSPSRRGSRGTQYF TGTGCCAGCAGCCCAAGTCGGCGGGGGTCCCGGGGGACCCAGTACTTC
NA TRBJ2-7 TRBV6-5 NA CASSLLDWAYEQYF TGTGCCAGCAGTCTATTGGACTGGGCCTACGAGCAGTACTTC
NA TRBJ2-7 TRBV6-5 NA CASSYSGGGPYEQYF TGTGCCAGCAGTTACTCGGGCGGGGGCCCCTACGAGCAGTACTTC
NA TRBJ2-2 TRBV19 NA CASRGARDTGELFF TGTGCCAGTAGGGGGGCCCGGGACACCGGGGAGCTGTTTTTT
NA TRBJ2-1 TRBV9 TRBD2 CASSLSGGLYNNEQFF TGTGCCAGCAGCTTATCGGGAGGCCTTTACAACAATGAGCAGTTCTTC
NA TRBJ2-1 TRBV7-7 TRBD2 CASSSTAGGIHNEQFF TGTGCCAGCAGCTCCACAGCGGGGGGTATCCACAATGAGCAGTTCTTC
NA TRBJ1-1 TRBV6-5 NA CASSYSGGFAEAFF TGTGCCAGCAGTTACTCGGGGGGTTTCGCTGAAGCTTTCTTT
once TRBJ1-2 TRBV5-1 NA CASSRTTGRESGYTF TGCGCCAGCAGCCGGACTACCGGGAGGGAAAGCGGCTACACCTTC
NA TRBJ1-1 TRBV19 NA CASSIRQSHTGPEAFF TGTGCCAGTAGTATACGGCAGTCGCATACAGGGCCTGAAGCTTTCTTT
NA TRBJ2-5 TRBV7-7 NA CASSPGHGGPQYF TGTGCCAGCAGCCCTGGACACGGTGGTCCCCAGTACTTC
NA TRBJ2-1 TRBV4-3 TRBD1 CASSRKTTGLYNEQFF TGCGCCAGCAGCCGAAAAACGACAGGGTTATACAATGAGCAGTTCTTC
NA TRBJ2-1 TRBV28 NA CASQGGPALYNEQFF TGTGCCAGTCAGGGGGGTCCGGCCCTATACAATGAGCAGTTCTTC
NA TRBJ1-5 TRBV30 TRBD1 CAWSVLWGQGGNQPQHF TGTGCCTGGAGTGTACTATGGGGACAGGGGGGAAATCAGCCCCAGCATTTT
once TRBJ1-1 TRBV7-2 NA CASTVRTGIRTEAFF TGTGCCAGCACGGTCCGCACAGGGATCAGAACTGAAGCTTTCTTT